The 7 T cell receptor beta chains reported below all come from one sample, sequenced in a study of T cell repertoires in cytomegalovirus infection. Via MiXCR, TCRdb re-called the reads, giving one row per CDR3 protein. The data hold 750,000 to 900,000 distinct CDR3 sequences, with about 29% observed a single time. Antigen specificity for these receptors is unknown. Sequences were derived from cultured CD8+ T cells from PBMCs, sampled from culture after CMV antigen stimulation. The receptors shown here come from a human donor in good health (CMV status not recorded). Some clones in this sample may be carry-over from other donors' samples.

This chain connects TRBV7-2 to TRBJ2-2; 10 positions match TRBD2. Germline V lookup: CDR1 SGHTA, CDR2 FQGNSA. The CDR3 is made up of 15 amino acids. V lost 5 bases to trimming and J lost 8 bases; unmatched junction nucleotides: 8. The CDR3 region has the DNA TGTGCCAGCAGCGCTCTAGCGGGGGAGGTTGGGGAGCTGTTTTTT. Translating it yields CASSALAGEVGELFF.

CDR3 coding DNA: TGCGCCAGCAGCCCTCGGCAGGCGGCCTTACAGTACTTC. Its protein product is CASSPRQAALQYF. This chain links TRBV4-1 with TRBJ2-5; D is uncertain. CDR1 and CDR2 (germline): MGHRA, YSYEKL. Trimming took off 4 bases at V and 11 bases at J, with 17 bases between the two ends. The CDR3 extends over 13 amino acids.

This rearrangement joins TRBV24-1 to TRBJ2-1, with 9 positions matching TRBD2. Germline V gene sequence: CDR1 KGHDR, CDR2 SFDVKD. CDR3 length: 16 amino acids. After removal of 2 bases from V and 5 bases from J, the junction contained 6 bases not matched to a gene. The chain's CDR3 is CATSDSAGGVNNEQFF. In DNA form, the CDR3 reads TGTGCCACCAGTGATTCGGCGGGGGGGGTGAACAATGAGCAGTTCTTC.

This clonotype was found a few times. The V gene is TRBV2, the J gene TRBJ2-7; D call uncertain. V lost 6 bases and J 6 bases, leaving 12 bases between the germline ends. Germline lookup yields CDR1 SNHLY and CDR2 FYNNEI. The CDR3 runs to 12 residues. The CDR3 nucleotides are TGTGCCAGCAGCCCTGGGGTAGCCGAGCAGTACTTC. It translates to CASSPGVAEQYF.

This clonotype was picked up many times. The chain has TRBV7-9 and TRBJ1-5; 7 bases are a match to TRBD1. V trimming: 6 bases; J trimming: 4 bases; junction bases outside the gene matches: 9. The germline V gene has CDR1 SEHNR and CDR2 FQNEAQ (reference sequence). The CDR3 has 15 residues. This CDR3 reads CASSTDREGNQPQHF. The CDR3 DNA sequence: TGTGCCAGCAGTACAGACAGGGAAGGGAATCAGCCCCAGCATTTT.

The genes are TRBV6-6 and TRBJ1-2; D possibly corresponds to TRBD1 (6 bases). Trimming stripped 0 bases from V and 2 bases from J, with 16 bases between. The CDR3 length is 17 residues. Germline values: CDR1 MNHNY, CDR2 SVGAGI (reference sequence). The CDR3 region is CASSYSRHWTDNYGYTF. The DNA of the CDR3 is TGTGCCAGCAGTTACTCGCGGCATTGGACAGACAACTATGGCTACACCTTC.

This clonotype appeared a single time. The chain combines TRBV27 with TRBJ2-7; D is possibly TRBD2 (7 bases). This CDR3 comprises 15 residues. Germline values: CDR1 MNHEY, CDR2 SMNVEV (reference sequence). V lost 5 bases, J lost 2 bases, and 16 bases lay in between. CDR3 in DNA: TGTGCCAGCAGTGTCCTGGGGGGGGCCGCCTACGAGCAGTACTTC. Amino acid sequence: CASSVLGGAAYEQYF.